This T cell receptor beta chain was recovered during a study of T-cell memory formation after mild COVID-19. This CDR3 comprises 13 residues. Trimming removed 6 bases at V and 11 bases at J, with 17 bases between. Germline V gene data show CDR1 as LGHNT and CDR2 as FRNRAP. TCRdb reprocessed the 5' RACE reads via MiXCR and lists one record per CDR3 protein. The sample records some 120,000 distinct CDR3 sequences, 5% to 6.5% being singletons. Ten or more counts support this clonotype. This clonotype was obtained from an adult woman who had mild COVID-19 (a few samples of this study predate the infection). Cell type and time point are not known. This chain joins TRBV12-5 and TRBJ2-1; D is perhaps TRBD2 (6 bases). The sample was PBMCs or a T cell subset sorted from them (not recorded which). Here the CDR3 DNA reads TGTGCTAGTGGGTTAAACGGGACTCCCAAGCAGTTCTTC. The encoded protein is CASGLNGTPKQFF. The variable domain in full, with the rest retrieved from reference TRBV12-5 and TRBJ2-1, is DARVTQTPRHKVTEMGQEVTMRCQPILGHNTVFWYRQTMMQGLELLAYFRNRAPLDDSGMPKDRFSAEMPDATLATLKIQPSEPRDSAVYFCASGLNGTPKQFFGPGTRLTVL.